This TCR beta chain came from a study of blood T cells in healthy people across ages. Germline CDR1 is MGHRA and CDR2 is YSYEKL. The V and J ends lost 5 bases and 9 bases, in that order; junction bases with no gene match: 15. The CDR3 is 16 residues long. Then a second PCR, running roughly 7 to 11 cycles, was carried out with a sample-barcoded 5' primer and a J-beta primer mix. TCRdb independently ran MiXCR on the 5' RACE reads; one entry per CDR3 protein. Counted here are around 650,000 distinct CDR3 sequences, 40% to 45% occurring once; the ten biggest clones make up roughly 30%. The rearrangement joins TRBV4-1 to TRBJ2-1, with TRBD2 matching over 8 bases. Sequencing was done on a sample of blood. This receptor was obtained from a man aged 80 or over in good health. The chain's CDR3 is CASSSGSSAGGGEQFF. CDR3 DNA sequence: TGCGCCAGCAGCAGCGGGAGTAGCGCCGGGGGGGGTGAGCAGTTCTTC.